This entry lists 20 T cell receptor beta chains sequenced from one sample in a study of T cells in Graves' hyperthyroidism and ophthalmopathy. Amplified TCR beta CDR3 regions came from RNA transcripts. During a first-round RT-PCR of the TCR CDR3, the HTBI primer set was used. Using its own MiXCR run on the multiplex PCR reads, TCRdb lists one record per CDR3 protein. The table lists about 350,000 distinct CDR3 sequences, approximately 20% of them singletons. The source material was blood. These receptors all come from a young woman with Graves' hyperthyroidism.

Ten or more counts support this clonotype. The rearrangement uses TRBV6-5 and TRBJ2-7, with D tentatively TRBD2 (6 bases). Trimming stripped 0 bases from V and 3 bases from J, with 12 bases between. The germline V gene encodes CDR1 MNHEY and CDR2 SVGAGI. This CDR3 is 15 amino acids long. The CDR3 reads CASSYSSGPYYEQYF. CDR3 bases: TGTGCCAGCAGTTACTCGAGCGGGCCCTACTACGAGCAGTACTTC.

This clonotype has a count of ten or more. V gene TRBV7-3 combines with J gene TRBJ1-1; the match to TRBD1 covers 7 bases. From germline, CDR1 is SGHTA and CDR2 FQGTGA. The ends lost 5 bases at V and 1 base at J; junction bases unmatched: 4. The CDR3 runs 14 residues. The CDR3 DNA reads TGTGCCAGCAGCGCTCGGGACAGGAACACTGAAGCTTTCTTT. Residues: CASSARDRNTEAFF.

This clonotype has at least ten counts. This rearrangement joins TRBV28 to TRBJ2-7; 7 nucleotides align to TRBD2. The CDR3 length is 19 residues. Per the germline V gene, CDR1 is MDHEN and CDR2 is SYDVKM. V lost 7 bases to trimming and J lost 4 bases; unmatched junction nucleotides: 25. CDR3 sequence reads: CASIDRLGEGRYFSYEQYF. CDR3 DNA: TGTGCCAGCATTGACCGACTGGGGGAGGGGAGGTACTTTAGTTACGAGCAGTACTTC.

This clonotype appeared many times. This chain joins TRBV7-2 and TRBJ2-7; TRBD2 is a possible D gene (6 bases). From germline, CDR1 is SGHTA and CDR2 FQGNSA. The CDR3 runs 14 residues. The germline V and J ends were trimmed by 0 bases and 7 bases, with 13 bases remaining between them. Here the CDR3 DNA reads TGTGCCAGCAGCTTAGCCCCAACTGGGGGGGAGCAGTACTTC. Protein: CASSLAPTGGEQYF. The variable domain in full, completed from reference TRBV7-2 and TRBJ2-7, reads GAGVSQSPSNKVTEKGKDVELRCDPISGHTALYWYRQSLGQGLEFLIYFQGNSAPDKSGLPSDRFSAERTGGSVSTLTIQRTQQEDSAVYLCASSLAPTGGEQYFGPGTRLTVT.

This clonotype was recorded at least ten times. CDR3 loop: CSASPNQGNTEAFF. In DNA, the CDR3 is TGCAGTGCTAGCCCCAACCAGGGGAACACTGAAGCTTTCTTT. The chain couples TRBV20-1 to TRBJ1-1, with D tentatively TRBD1 (5 bases). This CDR3 has 14 residues. The germline V gene encodes CDR1 DFQATT and CDR2 SNEGSKA (reference sequence). Trimming cost V 3 bases and J 1 base, with 12 bases left between them.

This clonotype has at least ten counts. V gene TRBV12-3 or TRBV12-4 combines with J gene TRBJ1-2; a weak D match, TRBD1 (6 bases). The CDR3 covers 12 residues. V shed 5 bases and J shed 8 bases, with 12 bases lying between them. CDR3 DNA sequence: TGTGCCAGCAGTCTCGGGACAAGGGGCTACACCTTC. Translating gives CASSLGTRGYTF.

This clonotype was observed many times. The chain employs TRBV6-4 and TRBJ2-7; D unclear. Germline CDR1 reads MRHNA; CDR2 reads SNTAGT. The V and J ends lost 7 bases and 4 bases respectively, with 11 bases between them. This CDR3 spans 12 amino acids. The CDR3 DNA is TGTGCCAGCATCTTACACCGGTACGAGCAGTACTTC. It yields the protein CASILHRYEQYF.

The table lists this clonotype with many counts. The J gene is TRBJ2-7, the V gene TRBV6-1, with D perhaps TRBD2 (5 bases). Germline V CDR1 and CDR2: MNHNS, SASEGT. The CDR3 consists of 15 residues. V was shortened by 6 bases and J by 6 bases, with 21 bases between the two germline ends. CDR3 nucleotides: TGTGCCAGCAGCCTATCCCGGACCCGGGGTCTCGAGCAGTACTTC. This gives the protein CASSLSRTRGLEQYF.

This clonotype occurred many times. This sequence joins TRBV12-5 and TRBJ1-2; D is ambiguous. Trimming pared 3 bases from V and 4 bases from J, leaving 12 bases between. The CDR3 is made up of 14 amino acids. Germline CDR1 LGHNT, CDR2 FRNRAP. CDR3 sequence reads: CASGFGSSSYGYTF. The DNA for the CDR3 is TGTGCTAGTGGTTTCGGCAGCTCATCCTATGGCTACACCTTC.

This clonotype was detected many times. The V call is TRBV18, the J call TRBJ1-1, with D possibly TRBD1 on 5 matching bases. V gave up 2 bases and J gave up 5 bases, with 15 bases separating them. This CDR3 region has 15 residues. Germline V gene sequence: CDR1 KGHSH, CDR2 LQKENI. DNA of the CDR3: TGTGCCAGCTCACCATTGGGGGTTTGGGGTACTGAAGCTTTCTTT. Translating it yields CASSPLGVWGTEAFF.

This clonotype has only a few counts. The chain combines TRBV3-1 with TRBJ2-4; 7 nucleotides agree with TRBD2. With 5 bases clipped from V and 4 bases from J, the junction kept 5 bases outside the gene matches. The V gene's germline CDR1 is LGHDT and CDR2 YNNKEL (reference sequence). The CDR3 sequence is 14 residues long. CDR3 in DNA: TGTGCCAGCAGCAACGGGGGGATTAAAAACATTCAGTACTTC. Translated, it gives CASSNGGIKNIQYF.

This clonotype was recorded at least ten times. The chain links TRBV28 to TRBJ2-5; 9 positions match TRBD1. Germline values: CDR1 MDHEN, CDR2 SYDVKM. V was pared by 4 bases and J by 3 bases, with 6 bases of the junction left unmatched. The CDR3 length is 15 residues. DNA for the CDR3: TGTGCCAGCAGTTCCCTGACAGGGGGGAAAGAGACCCAGTACTTC. Amino acid sequence: CASSSLTGGKETQYF.

This clonotype came up many times. The J gene is TRBJ1-1, the V gene TRBV15; a possible D gene is TRBD1 (6 bases). The germline V gene has CDR1 LNHNV and CDR2 YYDKDF (reference sequence). Trimming removed 1 base from V and 1 base from J, with 13 bases in between. The CDR3 sequence is 16 residues long. The CDR3: CATSRVVGAGNTEAFF. In nucleotides, the CDR3 is TGTGCCACCAGCAGAGTGGTGGGGGCGGGGAACACTGAAGCTTTCTTT.

This clonotype was detected once. The rearrangement links TRBV30 to TRBJ2-7; no clear D gene. V dropped 3 bases and J dropped 2 bases, with 32 bases sitting between them. The CDR3 runs to 20 residues. Germline V gene lookup returns CDR1 GTSNPN and CDR2 SVGIG (reference sequence). As DNA, the CDR3 is TGTGCCTGGAGCGGGTTTCCCGACGGTGTGCGTGTGAGGAAGCCCTACGAGCAGTACGTC. Amino acids: CAWSGFPDGVRVRKPYEQYV.

This clonotype was seen more than once but under ten times. The J gene is TRBJ1-2, the V gene TRBV4-1, with 9 nucleotides matching TRBD1. CDR3 length equals 19 residues. Germline V lookup: CDR1 MGHRA, CDR2 YSYEKL. Trimming cost V 2 bases and J 4 bases; bases outside gene matches: 17. In nucleotides, the CDR3 is TGCGCCAGCAGCCAATCATATCTCCAAAGGGGGACAGGGACCTATGGCTACACCTTC. This gives the protein CASSQSYLQRGTGTYGYTF.

This chain joins TRBV6-2 or TRBV6-3 and TRBJ1-5, with 7 nucleotides matching TRBD1. The germline V gene encodes CDR1 MNHEY and CDR2 SVGEGT. The CDR3 has 14 amino acids. The V gene end was trimmed by 3 bases and the J gene end by 7 bases; junction bases not matched to a gene: 6. Written as DNA, the CDR3 is TGTGCCAGCAGTTATTCAGGGGGAGGCCAGCCCCAGCATTTT. Its protein product is CASSYSGGGQPQHF.

V and J are TRBV6-2 or TRBV6-3 and TRBJ1-2; 8 bases agree with TRBD1. The CDR3 is 13 amino acids. V was clipped by 2 bases and J by 6 bases; unmatched bases: 2. Germline CDR1 reads MNHEY; CDR2 reads SVGEGT. The CDR3 region is CASSYDRGDGYTF. The DNA for the CDR3 is TGTGCCAGCAGTTACGACAGGGGAGATGGCTACACCTTC.

This clonotype was observed at least ten times. This chain uses TRBV6-1 with TRBJ1-6; D is uncertain. The CDR3 has 14 amino acids. V was cut by 7 bases and J by 6 bases, with 13 bases left in between. Germline CDR1 and CDR2: MNHNS and SASEGT. CDR3 region: CASTLGLLNSPLHF. DNA for the CDR3: TGTGCCAGCACCCTCGGGCTTCTTAATTCACCCCTCCACTTT.

This clonotype came up many times. This chain uses TRBV12-3 or TRBV12-4 with TRBJ1-1; no definite D call. The CDR3 totals 14 residues. The V and J ends lost 2 bases and 0 bases respectively, with 7 bases between them. The CDR3 DNA sequence: TGTGCCAGCAGTTTACCCGGAATGAACACTGAAGCTTTCTTT. Translating gives CASSLPGMNTEAFF.

The chain employs TRBV20-1 and TRBJ1-1, with D possibly TRBD1 on 6 matching bases. Germline V gene lookup returns CDR1 DFQATT and CDR2 SNEGSKA (reference sequence). The ends were cut back, 3 bases at V and 3 bases at J, with 17 bases in the middle. The CDR3 contains 15 residues. The CDR3 DNA follows: TGCAGTGCTAGGAGGGGGGTTTGGGCGGACACTGAAGCTTTCTTT. This translates into CSARRGVWADTEAFF.